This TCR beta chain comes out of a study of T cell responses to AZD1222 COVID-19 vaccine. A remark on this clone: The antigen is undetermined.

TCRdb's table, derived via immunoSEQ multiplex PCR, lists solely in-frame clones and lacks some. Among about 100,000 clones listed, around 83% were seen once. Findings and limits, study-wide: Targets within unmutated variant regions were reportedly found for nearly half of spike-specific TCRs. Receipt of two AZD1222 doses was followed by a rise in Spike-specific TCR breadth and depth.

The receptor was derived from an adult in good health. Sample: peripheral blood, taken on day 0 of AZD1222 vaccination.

CDR3 sequence: CASSIDKTDTQYF. As DNA, the CDR3 is TGTGCCAGTAGTATAGATAAAACAGATACGCAGTATTTT. The V call is TRBV19, the J call TRBJ2-3; the D is unclear. The CDR3 has 13 amino acids. Germline CDR1 is LNHDA and CDR2 is SQIVND (reference sequence). Deletions cut 0 bases from V and 3 bases from J, with 4 bases between.